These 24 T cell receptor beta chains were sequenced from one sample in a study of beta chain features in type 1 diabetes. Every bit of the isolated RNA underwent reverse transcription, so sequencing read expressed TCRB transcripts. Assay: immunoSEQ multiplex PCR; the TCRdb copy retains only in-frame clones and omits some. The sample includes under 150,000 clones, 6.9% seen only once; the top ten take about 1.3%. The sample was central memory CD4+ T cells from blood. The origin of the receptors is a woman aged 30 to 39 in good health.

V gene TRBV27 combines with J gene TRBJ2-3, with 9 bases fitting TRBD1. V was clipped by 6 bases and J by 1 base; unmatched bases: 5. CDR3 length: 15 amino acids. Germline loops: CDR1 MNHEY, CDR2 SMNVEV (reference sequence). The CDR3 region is CASSDRGGRTDTQYF. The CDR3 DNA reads TGTGCCAGCAGCGACAGGGGGGGACGCACAGATACGCAGTATTTT.

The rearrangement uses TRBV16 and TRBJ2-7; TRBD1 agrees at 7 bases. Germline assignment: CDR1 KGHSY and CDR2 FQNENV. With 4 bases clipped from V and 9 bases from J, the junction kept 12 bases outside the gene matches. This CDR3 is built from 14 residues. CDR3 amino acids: CASSRDRDSTSQYF. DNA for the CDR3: TGTGCCAGCAGCCGCGACCGGGACAGCACATCGCAGTACTTC.

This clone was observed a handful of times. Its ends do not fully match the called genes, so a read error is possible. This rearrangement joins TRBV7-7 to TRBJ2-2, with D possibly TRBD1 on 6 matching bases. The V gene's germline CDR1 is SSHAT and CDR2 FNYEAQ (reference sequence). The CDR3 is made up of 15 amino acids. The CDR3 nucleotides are TGTGCTAGCAGCTTGAATCTAGGGGGAACCGGGGAGCTGTTTTTT. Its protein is CASSLNLGGTGELFF.

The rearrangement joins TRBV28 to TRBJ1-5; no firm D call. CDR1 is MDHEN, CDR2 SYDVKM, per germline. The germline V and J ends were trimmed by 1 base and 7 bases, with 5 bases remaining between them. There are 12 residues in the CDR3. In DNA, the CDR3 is TGTGCCAGCAGTTTATCGGGGCAGCCCCAGCATTTT. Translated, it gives CASSLSGQPQHF.

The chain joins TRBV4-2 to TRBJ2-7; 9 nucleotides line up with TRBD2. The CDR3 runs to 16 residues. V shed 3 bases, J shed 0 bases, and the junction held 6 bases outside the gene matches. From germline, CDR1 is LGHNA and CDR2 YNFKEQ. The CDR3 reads CASSQGLALLSYEQYF. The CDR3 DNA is TGTGCCAGCAGCCAGGGACTAGCCCTTCTCTCCTACGAGCAGTACTTC.

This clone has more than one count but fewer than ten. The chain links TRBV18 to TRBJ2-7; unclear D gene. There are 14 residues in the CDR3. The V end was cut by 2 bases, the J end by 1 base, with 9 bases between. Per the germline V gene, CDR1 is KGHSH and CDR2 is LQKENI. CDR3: CASSPSYGSYEQYF. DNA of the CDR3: TGTGCCAGCTCACCATCCTACGGTTCCTACGAGCAGTACTTC.

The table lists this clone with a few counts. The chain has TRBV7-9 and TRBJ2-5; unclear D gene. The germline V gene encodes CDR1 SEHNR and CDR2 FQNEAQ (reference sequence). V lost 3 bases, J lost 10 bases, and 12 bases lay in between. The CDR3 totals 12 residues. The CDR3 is CASSLMQNDQYF. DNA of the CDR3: TGTGCCAGCAGCTTGATGCAGAACGACCAGTACTTC.

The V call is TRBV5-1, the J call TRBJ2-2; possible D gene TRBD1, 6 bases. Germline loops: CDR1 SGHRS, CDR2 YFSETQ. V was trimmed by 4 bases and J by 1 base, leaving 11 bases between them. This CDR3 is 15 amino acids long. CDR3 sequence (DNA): TGCGCCAGCAGCCCGGGGACACTGAACACCGGGGAGCTGTTTTTT. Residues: CASSPGTLNTGELFF.

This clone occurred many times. CDR3 nucleotide sequence: TGTGCCAGCAGTTTATTTGGGACTTCCTACGAGCAGTACTTC. Translation: CASSLFGTSYEQYF. The rearrangement joins TRBV28 to TRBJ2-7, with D perhaps matching TRBD2 (6 bases). With 1 base removed from V and 1 base from J, the gap between germline ends came to 8 bases. Germline values: CDR1 MDHEN, CDR2 SYDVKM. This CDR3 comprises 14 residues.

The CDR3 here is CAWTRLLGAGYTF. DNA for the CDR3: TGTGCCTGGACTCGACTTCTTGGGGCTGGCTACACCTTC. The chain carries TRBV30 and TRBJ1-2; possibly TRBD1 for D (5 bases). The CDR3 totals 13 residues. The V end lost 4 bases, the J end lost 7 bases, and 16 bases lay between the germline ends. Germline values: CDR1 GTSNPN, CDR2 SVGIG (reference sequence).

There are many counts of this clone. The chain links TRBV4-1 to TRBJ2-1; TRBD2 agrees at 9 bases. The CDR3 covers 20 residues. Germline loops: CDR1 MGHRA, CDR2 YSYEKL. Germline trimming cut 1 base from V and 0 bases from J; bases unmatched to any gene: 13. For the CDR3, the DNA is TGCGCCAGCAGCCAAGGATCTGGCGGGAGGGCCTTACCCTCCTACAATGAGCAGTTCTTC. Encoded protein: CASSQGSGGRALPSYNEQFF.

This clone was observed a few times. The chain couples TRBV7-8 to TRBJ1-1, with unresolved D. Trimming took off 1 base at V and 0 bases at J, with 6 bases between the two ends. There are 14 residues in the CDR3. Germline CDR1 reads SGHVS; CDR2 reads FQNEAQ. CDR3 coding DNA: TGTGCCAGCAGCTTAGTAATCCTGAACACTGAAGCTTTCTTT. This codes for CASSLVILNTEAFF.

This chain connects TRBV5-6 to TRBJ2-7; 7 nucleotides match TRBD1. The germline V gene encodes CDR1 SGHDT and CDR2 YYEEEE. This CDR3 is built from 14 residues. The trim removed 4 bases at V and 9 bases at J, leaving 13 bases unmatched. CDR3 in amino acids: CASSRWDSTWVQYF. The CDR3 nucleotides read TGTGCCAGCAGCCGATGGGACAGCACTTGGGTGCAGTACTTC.

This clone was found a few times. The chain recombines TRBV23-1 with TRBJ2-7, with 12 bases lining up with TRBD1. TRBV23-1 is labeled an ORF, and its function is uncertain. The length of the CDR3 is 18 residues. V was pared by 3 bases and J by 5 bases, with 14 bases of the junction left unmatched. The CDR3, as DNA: TGCGCCAGCAGTCAGATGGGACAGGGGGCTCGAGGGTCCAACGAGCAGTACTTC. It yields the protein CASSQMGQGARGSNEQYF.

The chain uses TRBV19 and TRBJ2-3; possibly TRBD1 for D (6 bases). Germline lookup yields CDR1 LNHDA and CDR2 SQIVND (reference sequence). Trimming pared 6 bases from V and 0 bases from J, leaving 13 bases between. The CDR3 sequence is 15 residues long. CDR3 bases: TGTGCCAGTAGCCCACTGGGGGCTAGCACAGATACGCAGTATTTT. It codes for CASSPLGASTDTQYF.

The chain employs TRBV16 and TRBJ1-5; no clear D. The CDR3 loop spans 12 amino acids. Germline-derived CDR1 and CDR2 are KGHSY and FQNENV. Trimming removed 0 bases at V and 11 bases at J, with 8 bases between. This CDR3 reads CASSQSGRSQHF. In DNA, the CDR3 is TGTGCCAGCAGCCAATCGGGCCGGTCCCAGCATTTT.

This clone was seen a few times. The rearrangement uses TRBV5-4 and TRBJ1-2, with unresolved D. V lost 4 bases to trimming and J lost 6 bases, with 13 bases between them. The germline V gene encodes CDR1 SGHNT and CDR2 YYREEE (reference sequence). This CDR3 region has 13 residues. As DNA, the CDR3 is TGTGCCAGCAGCCCGGGGAGGGAGGATGGCTACACCTTC. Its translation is CASSPGREDGYTF.

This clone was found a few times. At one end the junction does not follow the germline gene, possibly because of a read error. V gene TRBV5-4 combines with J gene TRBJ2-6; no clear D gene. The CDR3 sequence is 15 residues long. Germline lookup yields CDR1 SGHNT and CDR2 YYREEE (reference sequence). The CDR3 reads CASSQEISGANVLTF. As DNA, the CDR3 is TGCGCCAGCAGCCAAGAGATTTCGGGGGCCAACGTCCTGACTTTC.

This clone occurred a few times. CDR3 sequence reads: CASSLSTSGSREQYF. The CDR3 nucleotides read TGTGCCAGCAGCCTAAGCACTAGCGGGAGTCGGGAGCAGTACTTC. This chain links TRBV7-9 with TRBJ2-7; 11 bases are shared with TRBD2. The CDR3 spans 15 residues. J gave up 7 bases and V 5 bases, and 10 bases lay outside the gene matches. In germline, CDR1 is SEHNR, CDR2 FQNEAQ (reference sequence).

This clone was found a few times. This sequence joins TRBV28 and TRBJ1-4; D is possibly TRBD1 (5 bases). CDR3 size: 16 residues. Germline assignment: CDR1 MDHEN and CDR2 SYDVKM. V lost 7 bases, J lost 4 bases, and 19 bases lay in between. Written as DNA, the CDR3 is TGTGCCAGCACCCCCCTTGGCCGACAGATTAATGAAAAACTGTTTTTT. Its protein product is CASTPLGRQINEKLFF. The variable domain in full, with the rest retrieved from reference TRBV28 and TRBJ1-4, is DVKVTQSSRYLVKRTGEKVFLECVQDMDHENMFWYRQDPGLGLRLIYFSYDVKMKEKGDIPEGYSVSREKKERFSLILESASTNQTSMYLCASTPLGRQINEKLFFGSGTQLSVL.

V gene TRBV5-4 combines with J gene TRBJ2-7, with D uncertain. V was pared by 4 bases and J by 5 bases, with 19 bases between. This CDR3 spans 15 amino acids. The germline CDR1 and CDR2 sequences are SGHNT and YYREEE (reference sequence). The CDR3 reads CASSHQRAEYNEQYF. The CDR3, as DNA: TGTGCCAGCAGCCATCAACGAGCTGAATATAACGAGCAGTACTTC.

The CDR3 loop is CASSLWLTGGTEAFF. CDR3 sequence (DNA): TGTGCCAGCAGTTTATGGCTAACAGGGGGCACTGAAGCTTTCTTT. The chain employs TRBV28 and TRBJ1-1; 8 nucleotides match TRBD1. The CDR3 is 15 amino acids. Germline lookup yields CDR1 MDHEN and CDR2 SYDVKM. With V trimmed by 0 bases and J by 4 bases, 4 bases remained unmatched.

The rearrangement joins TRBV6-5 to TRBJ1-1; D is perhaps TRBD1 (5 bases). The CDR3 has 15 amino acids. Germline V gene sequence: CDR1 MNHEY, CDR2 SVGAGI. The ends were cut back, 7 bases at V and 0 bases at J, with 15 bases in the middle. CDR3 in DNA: TGTGCCAGCACCAATCTGGGGCAATTGAACACTGAAGCTTTCTTT. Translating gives CASTNLGQLNTEAFF.

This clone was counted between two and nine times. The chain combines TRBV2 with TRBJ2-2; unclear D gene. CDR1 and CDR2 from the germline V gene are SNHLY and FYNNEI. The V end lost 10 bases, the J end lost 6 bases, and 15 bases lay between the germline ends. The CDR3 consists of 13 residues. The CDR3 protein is CAMRREWAGELFF. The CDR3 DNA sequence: TGTGCCATGCGGCGTGAGTGGGCCGGGGAGCTGTTTTTT.